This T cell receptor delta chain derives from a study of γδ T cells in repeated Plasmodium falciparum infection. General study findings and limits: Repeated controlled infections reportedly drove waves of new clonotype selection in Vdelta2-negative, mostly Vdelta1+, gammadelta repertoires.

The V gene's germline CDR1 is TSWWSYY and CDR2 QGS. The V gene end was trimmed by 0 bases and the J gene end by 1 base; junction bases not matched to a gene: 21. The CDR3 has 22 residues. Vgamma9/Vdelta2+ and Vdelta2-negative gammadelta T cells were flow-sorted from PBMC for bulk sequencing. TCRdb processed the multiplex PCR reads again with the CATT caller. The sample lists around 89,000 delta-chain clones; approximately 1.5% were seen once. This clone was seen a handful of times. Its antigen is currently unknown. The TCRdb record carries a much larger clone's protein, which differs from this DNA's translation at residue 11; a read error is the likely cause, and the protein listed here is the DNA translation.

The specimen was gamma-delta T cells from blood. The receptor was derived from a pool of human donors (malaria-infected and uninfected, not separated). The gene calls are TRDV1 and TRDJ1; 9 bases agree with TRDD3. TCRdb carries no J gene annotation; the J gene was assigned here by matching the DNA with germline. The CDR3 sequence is CALGELDGFPAAGGWSTDKLIF. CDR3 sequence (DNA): TGTGCTCTTGGGGAACTAGATGGTTTTCCTGCGGCTGGGGGATGGAGCACCGATAAACTCATCTTT.